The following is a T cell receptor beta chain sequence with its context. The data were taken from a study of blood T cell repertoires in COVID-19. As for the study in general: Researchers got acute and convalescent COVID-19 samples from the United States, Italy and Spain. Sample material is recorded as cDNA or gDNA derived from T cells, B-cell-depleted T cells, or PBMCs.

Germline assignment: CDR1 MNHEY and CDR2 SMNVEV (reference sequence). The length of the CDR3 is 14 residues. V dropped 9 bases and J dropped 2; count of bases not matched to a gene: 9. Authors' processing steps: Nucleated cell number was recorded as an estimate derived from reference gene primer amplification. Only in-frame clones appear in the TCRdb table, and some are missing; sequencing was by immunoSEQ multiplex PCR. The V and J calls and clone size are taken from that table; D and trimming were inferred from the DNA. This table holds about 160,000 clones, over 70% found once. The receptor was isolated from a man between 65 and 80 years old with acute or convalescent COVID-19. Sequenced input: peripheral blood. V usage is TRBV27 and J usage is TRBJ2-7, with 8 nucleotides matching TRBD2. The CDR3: CARVFPGGAYEQYF. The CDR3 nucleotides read TGTGCCAGGGTTTTTCCCGGGGGGGCCTACGAGCAGTACTTC.